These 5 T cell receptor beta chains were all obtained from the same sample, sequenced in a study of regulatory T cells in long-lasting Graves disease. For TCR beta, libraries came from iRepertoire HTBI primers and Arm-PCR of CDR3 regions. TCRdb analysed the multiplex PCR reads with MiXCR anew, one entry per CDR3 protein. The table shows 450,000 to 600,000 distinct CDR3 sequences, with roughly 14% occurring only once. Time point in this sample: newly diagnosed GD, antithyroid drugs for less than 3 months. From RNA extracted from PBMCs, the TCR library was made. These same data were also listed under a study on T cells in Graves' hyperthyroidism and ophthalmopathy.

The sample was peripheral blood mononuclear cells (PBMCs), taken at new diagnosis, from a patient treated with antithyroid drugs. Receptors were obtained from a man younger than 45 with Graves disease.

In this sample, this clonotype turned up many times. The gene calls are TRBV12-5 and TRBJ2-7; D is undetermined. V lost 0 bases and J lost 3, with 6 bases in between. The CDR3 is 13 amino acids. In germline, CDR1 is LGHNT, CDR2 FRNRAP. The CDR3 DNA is TGTGCTAGTGGTTTGGTATATGGCTACGAGCAGTACTTC. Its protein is CASGLVYGYEQYF.

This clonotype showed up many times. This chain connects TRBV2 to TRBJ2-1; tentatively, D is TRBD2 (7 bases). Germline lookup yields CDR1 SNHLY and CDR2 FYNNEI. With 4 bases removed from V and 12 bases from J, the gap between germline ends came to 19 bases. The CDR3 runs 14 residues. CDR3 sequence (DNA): TGTGCCAGCAGTGGGGGGGCGTCGGGACTATTGCAGTTCTTC. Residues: CASSGGASGLLQFF.

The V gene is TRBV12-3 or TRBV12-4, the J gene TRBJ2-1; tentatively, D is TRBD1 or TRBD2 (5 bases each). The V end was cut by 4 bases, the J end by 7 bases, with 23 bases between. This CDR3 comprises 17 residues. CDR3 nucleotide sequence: TGTGCCAGCAGTTCCGGGCTTAATAGCAGGGACGGAAATGAGCAGTTCTTC. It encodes CASSSGLNSRDGNEQFF.

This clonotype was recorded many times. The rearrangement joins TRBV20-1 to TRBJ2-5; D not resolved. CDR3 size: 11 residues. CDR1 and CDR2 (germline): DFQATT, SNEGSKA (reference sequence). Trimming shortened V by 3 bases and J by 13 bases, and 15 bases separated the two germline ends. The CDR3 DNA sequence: TGCAGTGCTAGCGATCGGGTTGGATTGTACTTC. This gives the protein CSASDRVGLYF.

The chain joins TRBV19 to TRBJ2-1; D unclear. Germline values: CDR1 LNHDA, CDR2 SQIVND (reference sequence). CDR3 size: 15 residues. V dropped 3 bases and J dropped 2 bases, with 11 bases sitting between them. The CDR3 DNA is TGTGCCAGTAGTATCATGCCACTTCCCTACAATGAGCAGTTCTTC. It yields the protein CASSIMPLPYNEQFF.